Sequencing of this T cell receptor beta chain was carried out in a study of blood T cell repertoires in COVID-19. Germline CDR1 and CDR2: LNHDA and SQIVND (reference sequence). V shed 4 bases and J 4 bases; nucleotides not matched to a gene: 3. This CDR3 has 13 residues. Using immunoSEQ multiplex PCR, the repertoire was profiled, and TCRdb retains in-frame clones only, with some absent. The top ten hold roughly 9.7% of the sample, which has roughly 130,000 clones, about 85% seen once. Sequenced: peripheral blood. The rearrangement uses TRBV19 and TRBJ1-1; 7 bases are a match to TRBD1. The clonotype originates from a man aged 35-49 years with active or convalescent COVID-19. CDR3 DNA: TGTGCCAGTAGTAAGACAGGGATCACTGAAGCTTTCTTT. Protein product: CASSKTGITEAFF.